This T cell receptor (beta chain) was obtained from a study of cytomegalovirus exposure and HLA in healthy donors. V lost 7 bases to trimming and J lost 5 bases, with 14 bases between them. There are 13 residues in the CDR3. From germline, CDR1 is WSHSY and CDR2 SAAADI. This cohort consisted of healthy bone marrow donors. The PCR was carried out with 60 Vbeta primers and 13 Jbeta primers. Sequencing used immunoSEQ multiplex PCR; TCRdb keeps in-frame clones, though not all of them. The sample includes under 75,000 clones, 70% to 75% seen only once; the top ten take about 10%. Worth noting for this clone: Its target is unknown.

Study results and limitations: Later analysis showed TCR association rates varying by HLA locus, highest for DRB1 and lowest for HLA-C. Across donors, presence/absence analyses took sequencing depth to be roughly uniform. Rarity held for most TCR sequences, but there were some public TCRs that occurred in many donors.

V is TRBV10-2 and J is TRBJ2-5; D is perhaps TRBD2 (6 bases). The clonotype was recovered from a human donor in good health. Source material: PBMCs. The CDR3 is CASNGRGVETQYF. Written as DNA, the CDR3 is TGCGCCAGCAACGGGAGAGGAGTGGAGACCCAGTACTTC.